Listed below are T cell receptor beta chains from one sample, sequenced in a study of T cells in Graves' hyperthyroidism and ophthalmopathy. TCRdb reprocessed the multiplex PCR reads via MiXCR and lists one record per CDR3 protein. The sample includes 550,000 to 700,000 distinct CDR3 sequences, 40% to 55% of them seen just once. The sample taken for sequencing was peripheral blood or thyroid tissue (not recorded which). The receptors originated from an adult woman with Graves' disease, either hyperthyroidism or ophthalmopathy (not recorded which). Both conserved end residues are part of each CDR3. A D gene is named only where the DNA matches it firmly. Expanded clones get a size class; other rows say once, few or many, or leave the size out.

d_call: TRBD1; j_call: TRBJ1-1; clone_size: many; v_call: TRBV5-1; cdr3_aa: CASSPRDRGGNTEAFF; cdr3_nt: TGCGCCAGCAGCCCCCGGGACAGGGGGGGGAACACTGAAGCTTTCTTT
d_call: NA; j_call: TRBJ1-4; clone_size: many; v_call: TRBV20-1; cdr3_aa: CSAGAAATNEKLFF; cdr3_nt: TGCAGTGCTGGGGCAGCAGCAACTAATGAAAAACTGTTTTTT
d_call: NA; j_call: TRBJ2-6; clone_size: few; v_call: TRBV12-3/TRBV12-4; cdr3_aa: CASSLTPVSGANVLTF; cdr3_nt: TGTGCCAGCAGTTTGACCCCAGTCTCTGGGGCCAACGTCCTGACTTTC
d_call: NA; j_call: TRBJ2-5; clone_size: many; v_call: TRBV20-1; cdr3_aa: CSASDQGEETQYF; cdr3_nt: TGCAGTGCTAGTGACCAGGGCGAAGAGACCCAGTACTTC
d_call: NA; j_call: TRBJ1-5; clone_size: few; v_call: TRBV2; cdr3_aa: CASSERAYQPQHF; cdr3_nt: TGTGCCAGCAGTGAAAGGGCGTATCAGCCCCAGCATTTT
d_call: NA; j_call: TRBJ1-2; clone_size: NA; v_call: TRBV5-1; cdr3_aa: CASSFTQGLYGYTF; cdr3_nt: TGCGCCAGCAGCTTTACTCAGGGCCTCTATGGCTACACCTTC
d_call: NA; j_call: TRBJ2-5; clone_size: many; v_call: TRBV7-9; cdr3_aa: CASSSRGGATRTQYF; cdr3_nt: TGTGCCAGCAGTTCGAGAGGAGGAGCAACTCGGACCCAGTACTTC
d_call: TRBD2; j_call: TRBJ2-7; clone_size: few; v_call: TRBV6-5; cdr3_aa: CATTGTKVSEQYF; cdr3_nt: TGTGCGACAACCGGGACTAAGGTATCGGAGCAGTACTTC
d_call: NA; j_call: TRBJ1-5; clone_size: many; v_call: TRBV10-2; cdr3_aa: CASSESLGDLSNQPQHF; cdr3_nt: TGCGCCAGCAGTGAGTCGTTAGGGGATTTAAGCAATCAGCCCCAGCATTTT
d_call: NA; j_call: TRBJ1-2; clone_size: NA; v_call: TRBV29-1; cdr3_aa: CSVGLIYGYTF; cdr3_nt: TGCAGCGTCGGACTTATCTATGGCTACACCTTC
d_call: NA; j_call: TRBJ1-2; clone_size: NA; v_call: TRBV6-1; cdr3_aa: CASRELGGYTF; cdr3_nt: TGTGCCAGCAGGGAACTTGGTGGCTACACCTTC
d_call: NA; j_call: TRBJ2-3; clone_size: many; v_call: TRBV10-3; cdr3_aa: CAISVTDTQYF; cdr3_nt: TGTGCCATCAGTGTCACAGATACGCAGTATTTT
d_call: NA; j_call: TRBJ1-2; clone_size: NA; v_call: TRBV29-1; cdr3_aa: CSVVWQGVSNYGYTF; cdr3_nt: TGCAGCGTTGTTTGGCAGGGAGTCTCTAACTATGGCTACACCTTC
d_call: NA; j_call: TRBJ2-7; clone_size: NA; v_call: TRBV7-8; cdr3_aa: CASSSDAQTYEQYF; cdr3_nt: TGTGCCAGCAGCTCTGACGCACAAACCTACGAGCAGTACTTC
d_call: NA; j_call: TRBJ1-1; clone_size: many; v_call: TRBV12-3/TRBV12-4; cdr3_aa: CASNRPTNTEAFF; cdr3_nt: TGTGCCAGCAATCGGCCGACTAACACTGAAGCTTTCTTT
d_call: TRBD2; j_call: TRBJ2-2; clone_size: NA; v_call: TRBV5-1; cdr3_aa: CASSLGLAGGNEQFF; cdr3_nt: TGCGCCAGCAGCTTGGGACTAGCGGGAGGAAATGAGCAGTTTTTT
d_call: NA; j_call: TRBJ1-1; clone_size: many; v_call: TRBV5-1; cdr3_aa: CASRGNRLNTEAFF; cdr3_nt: TGCGCCAGCAGGGGGAATCGGCTGAACACTGAAGCTTTCTTT
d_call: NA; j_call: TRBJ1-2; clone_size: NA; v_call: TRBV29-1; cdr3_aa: CSVENQDSHGYTF; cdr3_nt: TGCAGCGTTGAGAACCAGGACTCCCATGGCTACACCTTC
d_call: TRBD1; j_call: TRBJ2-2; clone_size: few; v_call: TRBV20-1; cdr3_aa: CSALLGQGAGGELFF; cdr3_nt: TGCAGTGCCTTATTAGGACAGGGGGCTGGCGGGGAGCTGTTTTTT
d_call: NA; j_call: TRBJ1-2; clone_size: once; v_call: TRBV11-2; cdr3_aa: CASSLRGPNYGYTF; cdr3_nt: TGTGCCAGCAGCTTACGGGGCCCAAACTATGGCTACACCTTC
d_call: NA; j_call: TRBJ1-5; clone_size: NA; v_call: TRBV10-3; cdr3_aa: CATSIPEANQPQHF; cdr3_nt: TGTGCCACCAGCATCCCAGAGGCCAATCAGCCCCAGCATTTT
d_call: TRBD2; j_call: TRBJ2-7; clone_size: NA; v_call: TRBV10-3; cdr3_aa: CASSETSGRWRSYEQYF; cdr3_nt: TGTGCCAGCAGTGAGACTAGCGGGAGATGGCGCTCCTACGAGCAGTACTTC